This passage covers 23 T cell receptor beta chains from one sample sequenced in a study of shared clonotypes between healthy human individuals. Repertoires were generated with immunoSEQ multiplex PCR, while TCRdb's copy carries only in-frame clones and drops some. The sample holds fewer than 500,000 clones, about 75% seen once. Sequencing input: PBMCs. The source is a woman aged 40 to 50 in good health. Some clones in this sample may be carry-over from other donors' samples.

The rearrangement joins TRBV27 to TRBJ2-7; D may correspond to TRBD1 or TRBD2 (5 bases each). V was pared by 8 bases and J by 2 bases, with 19 bases between. CDR3 length: 15 amino acids. CDR1 and CDR2 from the germline V gene are MNHEY and SMNVEV (reference sequence). For the CDR3, the DNA is TGTGCCAGCGCCCGGGTGGGGCGGGTCGCCTACGAGCAGTACTTC. Protein product: CASARVGRVAYEQYF.

The table lists this clone with a few counts. This chain joins TRBV5-1 and TRBJ2-2; TRBD1 agrees at 7 bases. V was clipped by 0 bases and J by 0 bases; unmatched bases: 5. Germline V gene data show CDR1 as SGHRS and CDR2 as YFSETQ. This CDR3 is built from 17 residues. CDR3 nucleotides: TGCGCCAGCAGCTTGGTCCCAGGGGGATCGAACACCGGGGAGCTGTTTTTT. It specifies CASSLVPGGSNTGELFF. The entire variable domain, with the rest obtained from reference TRBV5-1 and TRBJ2-2, is as follows: KAGVTQTPRYLIKTRGQQVTLSCSPISGHRSVSWYQQTPGQGLQFLFEYFSETQRNKGNFPGRFSGRQFSNSRSEMNVSTLELGDSALYLCASSLVPGGSNTGELFFGEGSRLTVL.

The chain combines TRBV15 with TRBJ2-1, with 7 bases lining up with TRBD1. Per the germline V gene, CDR1 is LNHNV and CDR2 is YYDKDF (reference sequence). CDR3 size: 15 residues. Losses at the gene ends were 0 bases for V and 5 bases for J; bases not matched to a gene: 4. The CDR3 DNA is TGTGCCACCAGCAGAGATTGGGACAGCAACAATGAGCAGTTCTTC. This encodes CATSRDWDSNNEQFF. Full variable domain (remainder filled in from reference TRBV15 and TRBJ2-1): DAMVIQNPRYQVTQFGKPVTLSCSQTLNHNVMYWYQQKSSQAPKLLFHYYDKDFNNEADTPDNFQSRRPNTSFCFLDIRSPGLGDTAMYLCATSRDWDSNNEQFFGPGTRLTVL.

This clone was seen just once. The chain carries TRBV25-1 and TRBJ2-7, with D possibly being TRBD1 (6 bases). The CDR3 contains 13 residues. CDR1 is MGHDK and CDR2 is SYGVNS in the germline V gene. V lost 6 bases and J 6 bases, leaving 15 bases between the germline ends. The CDR3 DNA is TGTGCCAGCAGCTTACAGGGATTAGCCGAGCAGTACTTC. Translated, it gives CASSLQGLAEQYF.

The chain recombines TRBV11-1 with TRBJ2-1, with D tentatively TRBD1 or TRBD2 (5 bases each). Germline V gene data show CDR1 as SGHAT and CDR2 as FQDESV (reference sequence). V was shortened by 9 bases and J by 0 bases, with 12 bases between the two germline ends. This CDR3 is 14 amino acids long. The CDR3 is CASRDGYSYNEQFF. For the CDR3, the DNA is TGTGCCAGTCGGGACGGATACTCCTACAATGAGCAGTTCTTC.

This rearrangement joins TRBV13 to TRBJ2-7, with D unresolved. With 2 bases removed from V and 3 bases from J, the gap between germline ends came to 5 bases. Germline values: CDR1 PRHDT, CDR2 FYEKMQ (reference sequence). This CDR3 region has 12 residues. The CDR3 spells CASSLRDYEQYF. CDR3 coding DNA: TGTGCCAGCAGCTTAAGGGACTACGAGCAGTACTTC.

This clone came up many times. The chain carries TRBV13 and TRBJ2-7; possibly TRBD2 for D (6 bases). This CDR3 region has 13 residues. CDR1 is PRHDT and CDR2 is FYEKMQ in the germline V gene (reference sequence). The V and J ends lost 3 bases and 6 bases respectively, with 12 bases between them. The CDR3 bases are TGTGCCAGCAGCTTGACGGGGACTCGCGAGCAGTACTTC. Translated, it gives CASSLTGTREQYF.

The J gene is TRBJ1-1, the V gene TRBV11-1; TRBD1 matches at 10 bases. V trimming: 6 bases; J trimming: 10 bases; junction bases outside the gene matches: 8. CDR1 is SGHAT and CDR2 is FQDESV in the germline V gene (reference sequence). The CDR3 sequence is 13 residues long. This chain's CDR3 is CASRNLRDRGAFF. CDR3 DNA: TGTGCCAGCAGAAACCTCCGGGACAGGGGAGCTTTCTTT. The full variable domain, completed using reference TRBV11-1 and TRBJ1-1, is EAEVAQSPRYKITEKSQAVAFWCDPISGHATLYWYRQILGQGPELLVQFQDESVVDDSQLPKDRFSAERLKGVDSTLKIQPAELGDSAMYLCASRNLRDRGAFFGQGTRLTVV.

The chain couples TRBV27 to TRBJ2-7, with 10 bases lining up with TRBD2. Unmatched junction bases numbered 3, after V lost 6 bases and J lost 4 bases. The CDR3 extends over 13 amino acids. Germline values: CDR1 MNHEY, CDR2 SMNVEV (reference sequence). Here the CDR3 reads CASRLAGRYEQYF. The CDR3 nucleotides read TGTGCCAGCAGACTAGCGGGACGGTACGAGCAGTACTTC.

The chain joins TRBV11-2 to TRBJ2-3; a weak D match, TRBD1 (6 bases). The CDR3 has 14 amino acids. Germline CDR1 and CDR2: SGHAT and FQNNGV. V was pared by 0 bases and J by 8 bases, with 12 bases between. CDR3 DNA: TGTGCCAGCAGCTTAGAGAGGGTCAGGGGTACGCAGTATTTT. It yields the protein CASSLERVRGTQYF.

The chain combines TRBV5-1 with TRBJ2-5; 9 bases are a match to TRBD1. The germline V gene has CDR1 SGHRS and CDR2 YFSETQ. The CDR3 has 16 residues. Germline trimming cut 1 base from V and 3 bases from J; bases unmatched to any gene: 7. CDR3 residues: CASSLIGTGWEETQYF. DNA for the CDR3: TGCGCCAGCAGCTTGATTGGGACAGGGTGGGAAGAGACCCAGTACTTC.

In this sample, this clone turned up a few times. The CDR3 DNA reads as TGCGCCAGTAGGAGGACAGGGGGCACAGATACGCAGTATTTT. As protein: CASRRTGGTDTQYF. The chain links TRBV10-2 to TRBJ2-3; 9 nucleotides match TRBD1. V trimming: 9 bases; J trimming: 1 base; junction bases outside the gene matches: 5. This CDR3 has 14 amino acids. Germline V lookup: CDR1 WSHSY, CDR2 SAAADI.

The CDR3 nucleotides read TGTGCCAGCAGTTCCGCCGGGAGACTAGCCACAGATACGCAGTATTTT. Amino acid sequence: CASSSAGRLATDTQYF. The chain carries TRBV28 and TRBJ2-3, with 7 positions matching TRBD2. CDR3 length equals 16 residues. Trimming cost V 4 bases and J 2 bases; bases outside gene matches: 9. Per germline, CDR1 MDHEN and CDR2 SYDVKM.

This sequence joins TRBV11-2 and TRBJ2-1, with 9 bases that match TRBD2. Per the germline V gene, CDR1 is SGHAT and CDR2 is FQNNGV. J lost 2 bases, V lost 4 bases, and 6 bases had no gene match. The CDR3 spans 16 residues. As DNA, the CDR3 is TGTGCCAGCAGCTCCGTTAGCGGGGGTGCCTACAATGAGCAGTTCTTC. This translates into CASSSVSGGAYNEQFF.

J is TRBJ2-1 and V is TRBV7-2, with 12 bases lining up with TRBD2. Germline-derived CDR1 and CDR2 are SGHTA and FQGNSA. V lost 10 bases, J lost 5 bases, and 9 bases stayed unmatched. The CDR3 spans 15 residues. CDR3 in amino acids: CATRRGLAGHNEQFF. The CDR3 DNA reads TGTGCCACCCGTCGGGGACTAGCGGGCCACAATGAGCAGTTCTTC.

This clone was found many times. The chain joins TRBV19 to TRBJ2-5; weak D call: TRBD2 (6 bases). Germline-derived CDR1 and CDR2 are LNHDA and SQIVND (reference sequence). Trimming shortened V by 4 bases and J by 5 bases, and 14 bases separated the two germline ends. This CDR3 is built from 14 residues. CDR3 sequence (DNA): TGTGCCAGTAGTAATCCGGGAGTAGGGGAGACCCAGTACTTC. As protein: CASSNPGVGETQYF.

J is TRBJ2-3 and V is TRBV6-5; TRBD2 agrees at 8 bases. CDR1 is MNHEY and CDR2 is SVGAGI in the germline V gene. This CDR3 is built from 14 residues. Trimming at V came to 6 bases and at J to 4 bases, leaving 6 bases not matched to a gene. CDR3 DNA sequence: TGTGCCAGCAGCCCAGCGGGAGCGGCAGATACGCAGTATTTT. Translating it yields CASSPAGAADTQYF.

The V and J genes are TRBV28 and TRBJ2-5; 8 bases align to TRBD2. The end of the DNA is better explained by TRBJ2-7, so the J call may be wrong. Per germline, CDR1 MDHEN and CDR2 SYDVKM. CDR3 length: 16 residues. Here the CDR3 reads CASSPVGRAGSYEQYF. CDR3 DNA: TGTGCCAGCAGTCCGGTCGGGAGGGCCGGCTCCTACGAGCAGTACTTC.

This clone was seen a few times. The chain has TRBV6-5 and TRBJ1-4; tentatively, D is TRBD1 (6 bases). The CDR3 totals 15 residues. Trimming took 3 bases from V and 4 from J, leaving 12 bases between them. Germline V lookup: CDR1 MNHEY, CDR2 SVGAGI. CDR3 sequence: CASSYSGQINEKLFF. The CDR3, as DNA: TGTGCCAGCAGTTATTCCGGACAGATTAATGAAAAACTGTTTTTT.

This CDR3 is CASSWTSSYNEQFF. The CDR3 DNA reads as TGTGCCAGCAGTTGGACTAGTTCCTACAATGAGCAGTTCTTC. The chain has TRBV27 and TRBJ2-1, with 7 bases fitting TRBD2. The CDR3 sequence is 14 residues long. Losses at the gene ends were 4 bases for V and 1 base for J; bases not matched to a gene: 1. Germline CDR1 and CDR2: MNHEY and SMNVEV (reference sequence).

The J gene is TRBJ1-2, the V gene TRBV19, with TRBD1 matching over 7 bases. The germline gives CDR1 LNHDA, CDR2 SQIVND (reference sequence). The ends lost 6 bases at V and 2 bases at J; junction bases unmatched: 6. The CDR3 contains 14 residues. The CDR3 protein is CASSHQTGNYGYTF. CDR3 nucleotides: TGTGCCAGTAGCCACCAGACAGGGAACTATGGCTACACCTTC.

The V gene is TRBV18, the J gene TRBJ2-3, with 8 bases fitting TRBD2. The V and J ends lost 1 base and 0 bases, in that order; junction bases with no gene match: 0. The CDR3 consists of 15 residues. Germline CDR1 reads KGHSH; CDR2 reads LQKENI. CDR3 amino acids: CASSPRLASTDTQYF. The CDR3 nucleotides read TGTGCCAGCTCACCACGACTAGCGAGCACAGATACGCAGTATTTT.

This chain links TRBV27 with TRBJ2-7; 7 nucleotides agree with TRBD2. CDR3 length: 15 amino acids. After removal of 1 base from V and 0 bases from J, the junction contained 3 bases not matched to a gene. The germline V gene has CDR1 MNHEY and CDR2 SMNVEV (reference sequence). As DNA, the CDR3 is TGTGCCAGCAGTTTATGGGGGGGGAGCTCCTACGAGCAGTACTTC. It codes for CASSLWGGSSYEQYF.